This entry lists 2 T cell receptor beta chains sequenced from one sample in a study of T cells after yellow fever vaccination. TCRdb independently ran MiXCR on the 5' RACE reads; one entry per CDR3 protein. The sample consists of roughly 250,000 distinct CDR3 sequences, 13% of them appearing once. The starting material was CD4+ T cells sorted from PBMCs, obtained 45 days after the yellow fever booster vaccination. The receptors here all came from a man aged 25 to 40 who received the YFV17D yellow fever vaccine.

This clonotype was seen a few times. This chain connects TRBV9 to TRBJ1-1; TRBD1 matches at 7 bases. Germline V lookup: CDR1 SGDLS, CDR2 YYNGEE. This CDR3 is 17 amino acids long. V trimming: 2 bases; J trimming: 4 bases; junction bases outside the gene matches: 14. CDR3 in DNA: TGTGCCAGCAGCGTGGGGAACTTTAGGGGGCGCGTCACTGAAGCTTTCTTT. Amino acid sequence: CASSVGNFRGRVTEAFF.

This chain uses TRBV28 with TRBJ2-2; D gene uncertain. From germline, CDR1 is MDHEN and CDR2 SYDVKM. V dropped 6 bases and J dropped 7 bases, with 6 bases sitting between them. The CDR3 sequence is 11 residues long. For the CDR3, the DNA is TGTGCCAGCAGGAGCGTCGGGGAGCTGTTTTTT. It is translated as CASRSVGELFF.